This paragraph reports one TCR beta chain. Its antigen is still unknown. Other DNA sequences in the same sample also yield this CDR3. This PCR relied on a set of 60 Vbeta primers and 13 Jbeta primers. Using immunoSEQ multiplex PCR, the repertoire was profiled, and TCRdb retains in-frame clones only, with some absent. The sample holds approximately 140,000 clones, more than 70% seen once. These data originate in a study of cytomegalovirus exposure and HLA in healthy donors. Study-level points and caveats: Previous analysis showed most TCR beta V segments were productive about 90% or about 30% of the time.

Germline V gene lookup returns CDR1 SEHNR and CDR2 FQNEAQ (reference sequence). The CDR3 runs to 16 residues. Trimming took 0 bases from V and 2 from J; bases not matched to a gene: 3. The sequencing input was PBMCs. The rearrangement links TRBV7-9 to TRBJ2-1; 8 positions agree with TRBD2. This clonotype originated in a man aged 40-49 years in good health and CMV-seronegative. The chain's CDR3 is CASSLALAGTYNEQFF. The CDR3 DNA is TGTGCCAGCAGCTTAGCGCTAGCGGGTACCTACAATGAGCAGTTCTTC.